A single sample is the source of the 6 T cell receptor beta chains below, sequenced in a study of PD-1 blockade in mismatch repair-deficient tumors. Only in-frame clones appear in the TCRdb table, and some are missing; sequencing was by immunoSEQ multiplex PCR. The repertoire consists of approximately 38,000 clones, with roughly 80% occurring once and the leading ten covering under 25%. This sample comprised peripheral blood, obtained 4 weeks after starting pembrolizumab. The receptor source for this set is an adult with mismatch repair-deficient cancer.

The chain recombines TRBV19 with TRBJ1-1; no clear D. CDR1 and CDR2 (germline): LNHDA, SQIVND (reference sequence). The germline V and J ends were trimmed by 8 bases and 1 base, with 8 bases remaining between them. CDR3 length equals 12 residues. In nucleotides, the CDR3 is TGTGCCAGTCTAGCGGAGAACACTGAAGCTTTCTTT. It codes for CASLAENTEAFF.

There are a few counts of this clone. V usage is TRBV29-1 and J usage is TRBJ2-7, with D possibly matching TRBD1 (6 bases). From germline, CDR1 is SQVTM and CDR2 ANQGSEA. The CDR3 runs to 11 residues. Trimming removed 4 bases at V and 7 bases at J, with 11 bases between. The CDR3 loop reads CSVGQGNEQYF. The CDR3 DNA reads TGCAGCGTTGGTCAGGGGAATGAGCAGTACTTC.

This clone was counted a few times. This chain connects TRBV18 to TRBJ2-1; 8 bases are a match to TRBD1. The trim removed 0 bases at V and 6 bases at J, leaving 7 bases unmatched. Germline values: CDR1 KGHSH, CDR2 LQKENI. This CDR3 spans 16 amino acids. The CDR3 DNA reads TGTGCCAGCTCACCACCCGACAGGGGTTTGTTCAATGAGCAGTTCTTC. It specifies CASSPPDRGLFNEQFF.

The chain has TRBV28 and TRBJ1-5; D is unresolved. Germline CDR1 reads MDHEN; CDR2 reads SYDVKM. This CDR3 has 13 amino acids. The germline V and J ends were trimmed by 2 bases and 4 bases, with 6 bases remaining between them. CDR3 sequence: CASSLVRNQPQHF. CDR3 in DNA: TGTGCCAGCAGTTTAGTCAGGAATCAGCCCCAGCATTTT. The variable domain in full, with the rest retrieved from reference TRBV28 and TRBJ1-5, is DVKVTQSSRYLVKRTGEKVFLECVQDMDHENMFWYRQDPGLGLRLIYFSYDVKMKEKGDIPEGYSVSREKKERFSLILESASTNQTSMYLCASSLVRNQPQHFGDGTRLSIL.

This chain joins TRBV6-5 and TRBJ1-1, with D perhaps matching TRBD1 (6 bases). The CDR3 totals 14 residues. V was shortened by 2 bases and J by 5 bases, with 12 bases between the two germline ends. The germline V gene has CDR1 MNHEY and CDR2 SVGAGI. For the CDR3, the DNA is TGTGCCAGCAGTTACGCGGCAGGGGAGACTGAAGCTTTCTTT. This translates into CASSYAAGETEAFF.

This clone was seen more than once but under ten times. This chain joins TRBV4-1 and TRBJ2-6, with D hard to call. The CDR3 length is 17 residues. V lost 0 bases and J 0 bases, leaving 9 bases between the germline ends. Germline V gives CDR1 MGHRA, CDR2 YSYEKL. The CDR3 protein is CASSQERQGSGANVLTF. The DNA for the CDR3 is TGCGCCAGCAGCCAAGAGCGGCAAGGCTCTGGGGCCAACGTCCTGACTTTC.